These T cell receptor beta chains were read from a single sample in a study of blood T cell repertoires in COVID-19. Produced via immunoSEQ multiplex PCR; TCRdb's table is partial and in-frame only. The sample shows roughly 150,000 clones, about four fifths of them seen only once. Sample: peripheral blood. These TCRs come from a man in his 70s with active or convalescent COVID-19. Both conserved end residues are part of each CDR3. Each record gives: D gene, V gene, clone size, J gene, CDR3 DNA, CDR3 protein. The D gene is left open where the match is weak. A row's size may be missing; if present it is once, few, many or a size class.

d_gene: NA; v_gene: TRBV2; abundance: NA; j_gene: TRBJ2-3; CDR3nt: TGTGCCAGCATACCCACGGTCGGCACAGATACGCAGTATTTT; CDR3aa: CASIPTVGTDTQYF
d_gene: NA; v_gene: TRBV5-1; abundance: NA; j_gene: TRBJ2-1; CDR3nt: TGCGCCAGCAGCCGACTCGGAGACGGGTACAATGAGCAGTTCTTC; CDR3aa: CASSRLGDGYNEQFF
d_gene: TRBD1; v_gene: TRBV7-9; abundance: NA; j_gene: TRBJ1-5; CDR3nt: TGTGCCAGCAGCTTAGGACAGGGAATCGGTCAGCCCCAGCATTTT; CDR3aa: CASSLGQGIGQPQHF
d_gene: NA; v_gene: TRBV6-5; abundance: NA; j_gene: TRBJ1-4; CDR3nt: TGTGCCAGCAGTTCAGGGTATGAAAAACTGTTTTTT; CDR3aa: CASSSGYEKLFF
d_gene: TRBD2; v_gene: TRBV28; abundance: NA; j_gene: TRBJ2-1; CDR3nt: TGTGCCAGCAGTCCGGCCCCGGGGGGAAGGAAGGTCTACAATGAGCAGTTCTTC; CDR3aa: CASSPAPGGRKVYNEQFF
d_gene: NA; v_gene: TRBV7-2; abundance: NA; j_gene: TRBJ1-4; CDR3nt: TGTGCCAGCAGCTTAGCACCCGGGGCAGGGGATGAAAAACTGTTTTTT; CDR3aa: CASSLAPGAGDEKLFF
d_gene: NA; v_gene: TRBV28; abundance: few; j_gene: TRBJ2-7; CDR3nt: TGTGCCAGCAGTTCATCCTACGAGCAGTACTTC; CDR3aa: CASSSSYEQYF
d_gene: NA; v_gene: TRBV21-1; abundance: NA; j_gene: TRBJ2-3; CDR3nt: TGTGCCACCCAGGGAGATACGCAGTATTTT; CDR3aa: CATQGDTQYF
d_gene: NA; v_gene: TRBV5-8; abundance: NA; j_gene: TRBJ2-3; CDR3nt: TGTGCCAGCAGCCAAATTCCCCCGTGGGACAACACGCAGTATTTT; CDR3aa: CASSQIPPWDNTQYF
d_gene: NA; v_gene: TRBV15; abundance: NA; j_gene: TRBJ2-7; CDR3nt: TGTGCCACCAGCCACCGGAGGGTCCGCTTAGGCGAGCAGTACTTC; CDR3aa: CATSHRRVRLGEQYF
d_gene: NA; v_gene: TRBV29-1; abundance: NA; j_gene: TRBJ1-1; CDR3nt: TGCAGCGTTGAAGACCCTCCCTTCTTT; CDR3aa: CSVEDPPFF
d_gene: TRBD2; v_gene: TRBV24-1; abundance: NA; j_gene: TRBJ2-3; CDR3nt: TGTGCCACCAGTGCCTGGGGGGGTAGCACAGATACGCAGTATTTT; CDR3aa: CATSAWGGSTDTQYF
d_gene: TRBD2; v_gene: TRBV29-1; abundance: NA; j_gene: TRBJ2-7; CDR3nt: TGCAGCGTCGGGACTAGCCCGTACGAGCAGTACTTC; CDR3aa: CSVGTSPYEQYF
d_gene: TRBD2; v_gene: TRBV18; abundance: NA; j_gene: TRBJ2-1; CDR3nt: TGTGCCAGCTCACCACGGACTAGCGGGAACAATGAGCAGTTCTTC; CDR3aa: CASSPRTSGNNEQFF
d_gene: NA; v_gene: TRBV3-1/TRBV3-2; abundance: NA; j_gene: TRBJ2-7; CDR3nt: TGTGCCAGCAGCCAAGGCCCTACTAGTTTCGAGCAGTACTTC; CDR3aa: CASSQGPTSFEQYF
d_gene: NA; v_gene: TRBV21-1; abundance: few; j_gene: TRBJ2-6; CDR3nt: TGTGCCAGCAGCAATACCCACAGGGCTGGGGCCAACGTCCTGACTTTC; CDR3aa: CASSNTHRAGANVLTF
d_gene: NA; v_gene: TRBV7-2; abundance: NA; j_gene: TRBJ1-2; CDR3nt: TGTGCCAGCAGCTTAGTTCCCGGGGGAGACTATGGCTACACCTTC; CDR3aa: CASSLVPGGDYGYTF
d_gene: NA; v_gene: TRBV18; abundance: once; j_gene: TRBJ2-7; CDR3nt: TGTGCCAGCTCCCCTCCAGGACTAACCTACGAGCAGTACTTC; CDR3aa: CASSPPGLTYEQYF
d_gene: NA; v_gene: TRBV5-1; abundance: NA; j_gene: TRBJ1-5; CDR3nt: TGCGCCAGCAGCTTGGCCACGGGTACCAATCAGCCCCAGCATTTT; CDR3aa: CASSLATGTNQPQHF
d_gene: NA; v_gene: TRBV7-9; abundance: NA; j_gene: TRBJ2-7; CDR3nt: TGTGCCAGCAGCGGACAAGCCTACGAGCAGTACTTC; CDR3aa: CASSGQAYEQYF
d_gene: TRBD2; v_gene: TRBV25-1; abundance: NA; j_gene: TRBJ2-1; CDR3nt: TGTGCCAGCGGTAAGCGGGGACTAGACAATGAGCAGTTCTTC; CDR3aa: CASGKRGLDNEQFF
d_gene: NA; v_gene: TRBV2; abundance: once; j_gene: TRBJ2-5; CDR3nt: TGTGCCAGCAGGCGGGAGACCCAGTACTTC; CDR3aa: CASRRETQYF
d_gene: NA; v_gene: TRBV18; abundance: NA; j_gene: TRBJ1-2; CDR3nt: TGTGCCAGCTCACCATCAGGAGGTAGCAACTATGGCTACACCTTC; CDR3aa: CASSPSGGSNYGYTF
d_gene: NA; v_gene: TRBV19; abundance: NA; j_gene: TRBJ2-1; CDR3nt: TGTGCCAGTAGTATAGATTTTGCCCCCACGGGAAATGAGCAGTTCTTC; CDR3aa: CASSIDFAPTGNEQFF
d_gene: NA; v_gene: TRBV3-1/TRBV3-2; abundance: NA; j_gene: TRBJ2-3; CDR3nt: TGTGCCAGCAGCCAACGGGACACCCACACAGATACGCAGTATTTT; CDR3aa: CASSQRDTHTDTQYF
d_gene: TRBD1; v_gene: TRBV5-1; abundance: NA; j_gene: TRBJ1-2; CDR3nt: TGCGCCAGCAGCACGACAGGGGGCCCTTCCGGCTACACCTTC; CDR3aa: CASSTTGGPSGYTF
d_gene: TRBD1; v_gene: TRBV6-6; abundance: NA; j_gene: TRBJ1-1; CDR3nt: TGTGCCAGCAGGGGACAGGGAAGTCGGAACACTGAAGCTTTCTTT; CDR3aa: CASRGQGSRNTEAFF
d_gene: TRBD1; v_gene: TRBV5-1; abundance: NA; j_gene: TRBJ2-5; CDR3nt: TGCGCCAGCAGCCCCCGACAGGGGATAAAGGAGACCCAGTACTTC; CDR3aa: CASSPRQGIKETQYF
d_gene: TRBD1; v_gene: TRBV4-1; abundance: NA; j_gene: TRBJ1-5; CDR3nt: TGCGCCAGCAGCCAGGACCCTGGGACAGGGGGAAGCAATCAGCCCCAGCATTTT; CDR3aa: CASSQDPGTGGSNQPQHF
d_gene: TRBD1; v_gene: TRBV11-2; abundance: NA; j_gene: TRBJ2-1; CDR3nt: TGTGCCAGCAGCTTACAGGGGGTAAATGAGCAGTTCTTC; CDR3aa: CASSLQGVNEQFF
d_gene: TRBD2; v_gene: TRBV5-1; abundance: NA; j_gene: TRBJ2-1; CDR3nt: TGCGCCAGCAGCTTGGGGCTAGCGGGAGATATCGATGAGCAGTTCTTC; CDR3aa: CASSLGLAGDIDEQFF
d_gene: NA; v_gene: TRBV11-2; abundance: NA; j_gene: TRBJ2-5; CDR3nt: TGTGCCAGCAGCTTAAACTGGTACCAAGAGACCCAGTACTTC; CDR3aa: CASSLNWYQETQYF
d_gene: TRBD1; v_gene: TRBV7-2; abundance: NA; j_gene: TRBJ1-2; CDR3nt: TGTGCCAGCAGTTCCTGGGACAGTAACTATGGCTACACCTTC; CDR3aa: CASSSWDSNYGYTF
d_gene: NA; v_gene: TRBV11-3; abundance: NA; j_gene: TRBJ2-1; CDR3nt: TGTGCCAGCAGCCCCTTCCGTTCTAATGAGCAGTTCTTC; CDR3aa: CASSPFRSNEQFF
d_gene: NA; v_gene: TRBV6-2/TRBV6-3; abundance: NA; j_gene: TRBJ2-5; CDR3nt: TGTGCCAGCAGTTCAAGAACGACCAGGGGCTACCAAGAGACCCAGTACTTC; CDR3aa: CASSSRTTRGYQETQYF
d_gene: TRBD2; v_gene: TRBV7-2; abundance: many; j_gene: TRBJ2-7; CDR3nt: TGTGCCAGCAGCTTAGGACTAGCGGCCTCCTACGAGCAGTACTTC; CDR3aa: CASSLGLAASYEQYF
d_gene: NA; v_gene: TRBV2; abundance: NA; j_gene: TRBJ1-5; CDR3nt: TGTGCCAGCATTAAGGACAGAGCATTTAGCCAGCCCCAGCATTTT; CDR3aa: CASIKDRAFSQPQHF
d_gene: TRBD1; v_gene: TRBV28; abundance: NA; j_gene: TRBJ1-5; CDR3nt: TGTGCCAGCAGAGACAGGACAGGGGGAGATCAGCCCCAGCATTTT; CDR3aa: CASRDRTGGDQPQHF
d_gene: NA; v_gene: TRBV5-1; abundance: NA; j_gene: TRBJ1-1; CDR3nt: TGCGCCAGCAGCTTGGTTCCAGATCTGAACACTGAAGCTTTCTTT; CDR3aa: CASSLVPDLNTEAFF
d_gene: NA; v_gene: TRBV14; abundance: NA; j_gene: TRBJ1-1; CDR3nt: TGTGCCAGCAGCCAAGATCTTTTTCGGGGGTTTGAAGCTTTCTTT; CDR3aa: CASSQDLFRGFEAFF
d_gene: NA; v_gene: TRBV5-6; abundance: NA; j_gene: TRBJ1-1; CDR3nt: TGTGCCAGCAGCTCGCGGAATACTGAAGCTTTCTTT; CDR3aa: CASSSRNTEAFF
d_gene: NA; v_gene: TRBV4-1; abundance: NA; j_gene: TRBJ1-5; CDR3nt: TGCGCCAGCAGCCTTGGGAGGGTAGCTAATCAGCCCCAGCATTTT; CDR3aa: CASSLGRVANQPQHF
d_gene: NA; v_gene: TRBV5-4; abundance: NA; j_gene: TRBJ2-2; CDR3nt: TGTGCCAGCAGCTTGGTGGCCCCGTCGAACACCGGGGAGCTGTTTTTT; CDR3aa: CASSLVAPSNTGELFF
d_gene: TRBD2; v_gene: TRBV11-2; abundance: NA; j_gene: TRBJ2-7; CDR3nt: TGTGCCAGCAGCTCTATAGCGGGAGAGGGAGACGAGCAGTACTTC; CDR3aa: CASSSIAGEGDEQYF
d_gene: NA; v_gene: TRBV7-2; abundance: NA; j_gene: TRBJ2-1; CDR3nt: TGTGCCAGCAGCTCCAGGGGAGGGACTACATACAATGAGCAGTTCTTC; CDR3aa: CASSSRGGTTYNEQFF
d_gene: NA; v_gene: TRBV18; abundance: NA; j_gene: TRBJ2-3; CDR3nt: TGTGCCAGCTCACCCCCATCTCGGGAAGATACGCAGTATTTT; CDR3aa: CASSPPSREDTQYF
d_gene: TRBD2; v_gene: TRBV6-2/TRBV6-3; abundance: few; j_gene: TRBJ2-1; CDR3nt: TGTGCCAGCAGTTATCGGGACTATTGGAATGAGCAGTTCTTC; CDR3aa: CASSYRDYWNEQFF
d_gene: TRBD1; v_gene: TRBV5-1; abundance: NA; j_gene: TRBJ2-2; CDR3nt: TGCGCCAGCAGCTACTCTCCCCCCGGGACAGGGTTTACCGGGGAGCTGTTTTTT; CDR3aa: CASSYSPPGTGFTGELFF